At least ten counts were recorded for the clone carrying this T cell receptor (beta chain). One entry per CDR3 protein results from TCRdb running MiXCR on the 5' RACE reads. The profile shows 90,000 to 100,000 distinct CDR3 sequences, about 12% of them singletons. The CDR3 has 15 residues. Per germline, CDR1 LGHNA and CDR2 YSLEER. The V gene lost 0 bases and the J gene lost 4 bases, with 10 bases spanning the gap. The sample comes from a study of early T cells in non-severe SARS-CoV-2 infection. The sequenced sample was whole blood. This TCR was recovered from an adult who was a healthcare worker with PCR-confirmed SARS-CoV-2 infection or an uninfected control (not recorded which). The chain has TRBV4-3 and TRBJ1-5; tentatively, D is TRBD1 (5 bases). CDR3 region: CASSQDSAGNQPQHF. CDR3 nucleotide sequence: TGCGCCAGCAGCCAAGATTCGGCAGGGAATCAGCCCCAGCATTTT.